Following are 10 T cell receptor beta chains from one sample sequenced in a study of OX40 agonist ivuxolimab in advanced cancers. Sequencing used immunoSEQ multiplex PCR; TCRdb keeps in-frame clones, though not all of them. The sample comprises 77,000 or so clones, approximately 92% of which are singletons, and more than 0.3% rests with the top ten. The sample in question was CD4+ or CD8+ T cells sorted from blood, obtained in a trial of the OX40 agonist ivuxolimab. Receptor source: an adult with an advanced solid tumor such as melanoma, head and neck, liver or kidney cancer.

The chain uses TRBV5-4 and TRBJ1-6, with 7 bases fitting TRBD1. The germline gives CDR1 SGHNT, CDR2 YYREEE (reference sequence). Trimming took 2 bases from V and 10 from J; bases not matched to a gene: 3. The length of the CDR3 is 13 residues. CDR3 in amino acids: CASSFGTESPLHF. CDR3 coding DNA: TGTGCCAGCAGCTTCGGGACAGAATCACCCCTCCACTTT.

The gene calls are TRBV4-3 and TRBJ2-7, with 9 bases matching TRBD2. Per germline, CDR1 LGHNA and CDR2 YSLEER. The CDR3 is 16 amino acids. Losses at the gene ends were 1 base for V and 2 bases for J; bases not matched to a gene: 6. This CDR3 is CASSQGVAGAPYEQYF. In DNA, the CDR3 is TGCGCCAGCAGCCAAGGAGTAGCGGGGGCTCCCTACGAGCAGTACTTC.

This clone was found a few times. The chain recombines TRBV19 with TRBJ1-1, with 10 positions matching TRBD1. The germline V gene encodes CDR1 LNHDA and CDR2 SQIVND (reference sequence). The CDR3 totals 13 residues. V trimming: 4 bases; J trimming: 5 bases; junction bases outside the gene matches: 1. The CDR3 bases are TGTGCCAGTAGTAGACAGGGGGCTACTGAAGCTTTCTTT. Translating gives CASSRQGATEAFF.

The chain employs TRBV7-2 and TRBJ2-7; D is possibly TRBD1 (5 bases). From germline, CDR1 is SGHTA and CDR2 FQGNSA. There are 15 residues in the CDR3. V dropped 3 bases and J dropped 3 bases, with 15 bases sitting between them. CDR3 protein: CASSFYDSAYYEQYF. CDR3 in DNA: TGTGCCAGCAGCTTTTATGACAGTGCCTACTACGAGCAGTACTTC.

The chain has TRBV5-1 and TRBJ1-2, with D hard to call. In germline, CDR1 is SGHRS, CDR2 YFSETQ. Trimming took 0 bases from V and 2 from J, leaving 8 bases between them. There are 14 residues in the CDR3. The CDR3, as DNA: TGCGCCAGCAGCTTGGCCGGGCAGAACTATGGCTACACCTTC. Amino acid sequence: CASSLAGQNYGYTF.

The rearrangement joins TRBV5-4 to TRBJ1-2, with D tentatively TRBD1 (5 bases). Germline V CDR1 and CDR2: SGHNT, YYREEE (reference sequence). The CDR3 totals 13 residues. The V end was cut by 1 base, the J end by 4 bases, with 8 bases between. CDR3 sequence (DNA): TGTGCCAGCAGCTTGCAGGGAACCTATGGCTACACCTTC. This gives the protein CASSLQGTYGYTF.

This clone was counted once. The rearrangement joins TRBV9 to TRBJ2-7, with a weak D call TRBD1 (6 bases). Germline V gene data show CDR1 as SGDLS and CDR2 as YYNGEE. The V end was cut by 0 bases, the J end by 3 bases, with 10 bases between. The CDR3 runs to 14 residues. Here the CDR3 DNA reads TGTGCCAGCAGCGTAGGGCAGGGGATCTACGAGCAGTACTTC. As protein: CASSVGQGIYEQYF.

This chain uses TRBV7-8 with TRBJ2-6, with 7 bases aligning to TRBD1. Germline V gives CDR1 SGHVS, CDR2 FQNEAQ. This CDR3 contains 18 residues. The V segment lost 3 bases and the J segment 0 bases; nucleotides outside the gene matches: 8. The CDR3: CASSLRGQESSGANVLTF. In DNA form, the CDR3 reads TGTGCCAGCAGCTTGAGGGGGCAAGAGAGCTCTGGGGCCAACGTCCTGACTTTC.

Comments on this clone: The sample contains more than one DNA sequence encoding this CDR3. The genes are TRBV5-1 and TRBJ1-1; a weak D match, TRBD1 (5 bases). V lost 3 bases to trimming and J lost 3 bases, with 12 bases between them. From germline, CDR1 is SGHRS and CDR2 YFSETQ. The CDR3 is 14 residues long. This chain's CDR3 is CASSSQGGDTEAFF. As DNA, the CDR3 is TGCGCCAGCAGCTCCCAGGGTGGAGACACTGAAGCTTTCTTT.

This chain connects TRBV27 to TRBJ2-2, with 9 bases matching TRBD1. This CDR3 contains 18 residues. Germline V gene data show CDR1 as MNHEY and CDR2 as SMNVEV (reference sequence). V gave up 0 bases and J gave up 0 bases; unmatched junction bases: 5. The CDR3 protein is CASSLSPGQGPNTGELFF. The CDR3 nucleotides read TGTGCCAGCAGTTTATCGCCGGGACAGGGACCGAACACCGGGGAGCTGTTTTTT.